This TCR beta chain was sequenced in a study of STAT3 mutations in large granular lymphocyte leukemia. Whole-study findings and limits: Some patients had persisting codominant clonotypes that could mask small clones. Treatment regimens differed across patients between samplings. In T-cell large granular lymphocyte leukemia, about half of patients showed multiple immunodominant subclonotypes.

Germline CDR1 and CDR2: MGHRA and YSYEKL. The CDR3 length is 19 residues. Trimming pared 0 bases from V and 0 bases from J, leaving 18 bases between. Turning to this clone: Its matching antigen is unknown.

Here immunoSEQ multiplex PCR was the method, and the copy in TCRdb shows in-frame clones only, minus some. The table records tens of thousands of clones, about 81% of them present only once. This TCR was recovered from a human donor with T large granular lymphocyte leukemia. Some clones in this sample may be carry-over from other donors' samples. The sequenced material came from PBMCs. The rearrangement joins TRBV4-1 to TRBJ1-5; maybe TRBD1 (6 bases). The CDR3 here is CASSQDTDSAFDSNQPQHF. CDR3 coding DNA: TGCGCCAGCAGCCAAGATACGGACAGCGCCTTCGATAGCAATCAGCCCCAGCATTTT.